The subject of this entry is one T cell receptor beta chain. Its target is not known. The data belong to a study of cytomegalovirus exposure and HLA in healthy donors. Study in general: Findings of an earlier analysis included under 140 million unique TCR beta sequences from some 190 million T cells.

The study's findings and limits: One variant, a missense change in DCLRE1C, was linked in a later analysis to TCR beta V- and J-gene trimming. In vitro confirmation showed three CMV-associated chains to be CMV antigen specific.

Primers included in the PCR were 60 Vbeta and 13 Jbeta primers. The protocol was immunoSEQ multiplex PCR, while the TCRdb copy is restricted to in-frame clones and leaves out a portion. This sample contains 70,000 to 100,000 clones. The CDR3 totals 15 residues. Between the trimmed V and J ends, which lost 6 bases and 6 bases, there was a span of 19 bases. Germline CDR1 is SNHLY and CDR2 is FYNNEI. This sequence joins TRBV2 and TRBJ2-3; the D gene is possibly TRBD2 (6 bases). The material sequenced was PBMCs. The TCR comes from a girl aged 10-17 years in good health and CMV-seropositive. CDR3 protein: CASSPRRLEMDTQYF. The DNA for the CDR3 is TGTGCCAGCAGCCCGAGGAGACTAGAGATGGATACGCAGTATTTT.